The source of this T cell receptor beta chain is a study of T cells in Graves' hyperthyroidism and ophthalmopathy. Study-wide results and limits: From stable hyperthyroidism, ophthalmopathy was separated by a 13 V-J model. Most clonotypes expanded in the thyroid (above 0.001) were also present in blood.

Thyroid ultrasound and orbital computed tomography, with clinical symptoms and serum thyroxine and TRAb, informed diagnoses. Using more than 7.5 ml of fresh peripheral blood, PBMCs were prepared. RNA transcripts provided the source from which TCR beta CDR3 regions were amplified. The HTBI primer set served for first-round RT-PCR of the TCR CDR3. A single record per CDR3 protein comes from TCRdb applying MiXCR to the multiplex PCR reads. The repertoire consists of some 600,000 distinct CDR3 sequences, with more than 11% occurring once and the leading ten covering about 5.8%. This clonotype came up many times. The antigen remains unidentified. This CDR3 region has 14 residues. The V gene lost 2 bases and the J gene lost 1 base, with 11 bases spanning the gap. Germline V gives CDR1 GTSNPN, CDR2 SVGIG (reference sequence).

The V call is TRBV30, the J call TRBJ1-1; D perhaps matches TRBD1 (5 bases). The sequence was obtained from a young woman with Graves' hyperthyroidism that later progressed to Graves' ophthalmopathy. The sequencing input was blood. The CDR3 region is CAWSWGRGNTEAFF. Written as DNA, the CDR3 is TGTGCCTGGAGTTGGGGTAGGGGGAACACTGAAGCTTTCTTT.